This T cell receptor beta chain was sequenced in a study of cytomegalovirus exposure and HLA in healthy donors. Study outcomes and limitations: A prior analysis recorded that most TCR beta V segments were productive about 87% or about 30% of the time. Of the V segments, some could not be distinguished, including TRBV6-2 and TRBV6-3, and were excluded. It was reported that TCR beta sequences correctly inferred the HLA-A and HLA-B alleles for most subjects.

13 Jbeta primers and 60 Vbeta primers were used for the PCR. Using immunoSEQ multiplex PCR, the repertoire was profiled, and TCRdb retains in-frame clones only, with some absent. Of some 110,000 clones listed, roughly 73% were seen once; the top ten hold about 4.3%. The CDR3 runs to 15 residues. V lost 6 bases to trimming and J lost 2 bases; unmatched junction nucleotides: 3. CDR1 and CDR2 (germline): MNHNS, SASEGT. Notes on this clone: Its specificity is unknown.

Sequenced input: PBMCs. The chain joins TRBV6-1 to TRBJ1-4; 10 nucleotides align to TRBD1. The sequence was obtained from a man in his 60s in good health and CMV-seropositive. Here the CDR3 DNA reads TGTGCCAGCAGGGACAGGGGGTTCACTAATGAAAAACTGTTTTTT. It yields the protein CASRDRGFTNEKLFF.